The entry below gives a single T cell receptor (beta chain) sequence along with its context. This clonotype showed up many times. What antigen it recognizes has not been identified. No base quality values were provided; no much bigger clone lies one nucleotide off. Receptor amplification or capture employed 5' RACE. Sequenced using a NextSeq 500. Unique molecular identifiers were attached to individual cDNA molecules in the TCR library protocol so that sequencing error and PCR bias could be corrected. Sequencing covered both TCR alpha and beta chains, and within each sample the abundances of alpha and beta sequences were tightly co-correlated. As for the original processing: V gene, J gene and CDR3 annotation of TCR sequences was performed with Decombinator V4. TCRs were defined as expanded if a significant change between any two time points was detected under a Poisson model with p below 0.0001. TCR abundances were normalised to the total number of TCRs sequenced per sample and were expressed as counts per million. TRAV1-2 paired with TRAJ12, TRAJ20 or TRAJ33 defined MAIT TCRs, while TRAV10 paired with TRAJ18 defined iNKT TCRs. A search of VDJdb, accessed on 1 November 2021, was run for TCRs annotated to CMV, EBV and SARS-CoV-2, with TCRs annotated for multiple antigens excluded. Using fastp at Q25 and MiXCR, TCRdb reprocessed the public reads and kept productive beta chains. Merged by CDR3 protein, the rows form single entries marked with the most common genes and DNA. Clone size and V and J calls follow TCRdb, not the original study. The sample includes 80,000 to 95,000 distinct CDR3 sequences, with about 15% observed a single time. 5% to 7% of the sample comes from the top ten.

The CDR1 and CDR2 encoded by the germline V gene are SQVTM and ANQGSEA. Its CDR3 holds 18 amino acids, cysteine through phenylalanine. Only the CDR3 part of the read is kept: 54 bases, read in frame from the first base. Trimming costs V 5 bases and J 0 bases, and their ends lie 23 bases apart. The data stem from a study of early T cells in non-severe SARS-CoV-2 infection (dated by TCRdb to about 2021). A note on the overall study: Bulk RNA from unsorted whole blood was used for TCR sequencing, so alpha and beta chains could not be paired. The full study reports these points: VDJdb matching was skewed toward anti-spike CD8 responses, so virus-specific expansions were likely underestimated and private and CD4 specificities were missed.

A case-control design nested within a healthcare worker cohort in London, UK, was used, with weekly nasopharyngeal swab PCR tests and blood sampling performed. Healthcare workers were recruited during the week of the UK lockdown, between 23 and 31 March 2020, and followed weekly for up to about 16 weeks. In this chain, TRBV29-1 is recombined with TRBJ2-1, and the D gene may be TRBD2, 8 bases matching. This receptor was obtained from an adult who was a healthcare worker with PCR-confirmed SARS-CoV-2 infection or an uninfected control (not recorded which). The sample was whole blood. The CDR3 protein is CSVRGETTGTSSYNEQFF. In nucleotide form, the sequence is TGCAGCGTTCGGGGGGAAACGACAGGGACTAGCTCCTACAATGAGCAGTTCTTC.